This T cell receptor (beta chain) was sequenced for a study of OX40 agonist ivuxolimab in advanced cancers. Turning to the overall study: Ivuxolimab was a fully human IgG2 agonistic monoclonal antibody targeting the costimulatory receptor OX40 (CD134). Intravenous ivuxolimab was administered to patients every 2 weeks at six dose levels: 0.01, 0.1, 0.3, 1.5, 3 and 10 mg/kg. Of the approximately 54 patients in dose escalation, about 19 had hepatocellular carcinoma, about 15 had melanoma, 9 had renal cell carcinoma and 9 had head and neck cancer. In the dose-escalation cohort, 75% to 90% of patients were male, and the mean age was roughly 60 years with a range of about 23 to 79. Patients were allowed to have had prior anti-PD-1, anti-PD-L1 or anti-CTLA-4 therapy, and about 40% of the dose-escalation patients had been treated with checkpoint inhibitors. Partial responses occurred in three dose-escalation patients: two with cutaneous melanoma and one with hepatocellular carcinoma. Peripheral TCRbeta sequencing was intended to test whether TCR sequence diversity was altered and clonal T-cell expansion was caused by ivuxolimab. The paper covers the monotherapy dose-escalation part of the phase I ivuxolimab trial, which included N ≈ 50 patients.

Summary of the overall study and its limitations: At doses of 0.1 to 3.0 mg/kg, clonal expansion of both CD4+ and CD8+ blood T cells was observed from baseline to week 6. On average, CD8+ T cells showed more expanded clones than CD4+ T cells after ivuxolimab. The antigen specificity of the peripheral T cells that underwent clonal expansion was not determined. Low levels of normalized T-cell clonal expansion were also seen in some nonresponding patients. Partial responders in the 0.1-3.0 mg/kg groups had among the lowest normalized peripheral clonal expansion, especially among CD8+ T cells.

The CDR3 holds 14 amino acids from the cysteine to the phenylalanine. Just the 42-base CDR3 DNA is kept, in frame starting at base 1. CDR1 and CDR2, per the germline V gene, are MDHEN and SYDVKM. V loses 6 bases of germline sequence and J loses 1 base, and the interval between the two ends is 9 bases. As for this clone: Its antigen is unknown. The input lacks base qualities; no much larger clone sits a single base away.

To sequence the TCRbeta CDR3 region, genomic DNA was isolated from the sorted cells. TCRbeta CDR3 regions were sequenced using the immunoSEQ Assay. In TCRdb, the immuneACCESS table is reduced to in-frame sequences with V and J assigned. These tables do not hold every clone; where another copy was compared, an unresolved V gene accounts for under half, and the others remain unexplained. This sample is represented by tens of thousands of clones; 70% to 85% of them were singletons. The ten largest clonotypes hold approximately 28% of the sample. Patients with a history of autoimmune disease or receiving systemic immunosuppression were excluded from the trial. Peripheral blood for TCR sequencing was drawn from every dose cohort at baseline, at cycle 4 day 1 and at cycle 7 day 1. Samples came from an open-label, multicenter, first-in-human phase I dose-escalation trial of ivuxolimab. Adults with locally advanced or metastatic melanoma, renal cell, hepatocellular, or head and neck squamous cell carcinoma were enrolled in the trial. Before TCR sequencing, CD4+ T cells and CD8+ T cells were sorted from peripheral blood as separate populations.

Recombination connected TRBV28 to TRBJ2-2; the D gene is not confidently resolved. Here the sequenced sample was CD4+ or CD8+ T cells sorted from blood, taken in a trial of the OX40 agonist ivuxolimab. The TCR originated in an adult with an advanced solid tumor such as melanoma, head and neck, liver or kidney cancer. The CDR3 here reads CASRPTMNTGELFF. In nucleotide form, the sequence is TGTGCCAGCAGACCGACAATGAACACCGGGGAGCTGTTTTTT.